The 28 T cell receptor beta chains listed next were all sequenced from one sample in a study of cytomegalovirus exposure and HLA in healthy donors. Primers for the PCR totalled 60 Vbeta and 13 Jbeta. Repertoires were generated with immunoSEQ multiplex PCR, while TCRdb's copy carries only in-frame clones and drops some. In the table there are approximately 130,000 clones, around 77% of which are singletons. Material for sequencing was PBMCs. The receptors come from a man aged 50 to 59 in good health and CMV-seronegative.

The chain has TRBV10-2 and TRBJ1-4, with 9 bases matching TRBD1. This CDR3 spans 17 amino acids. The germline V gene has CDR1 WSHSY and CDR2 SAAADI. J lost 4 bases, V lost 5 bases, and 11 bases had no gene match. The CDR3: CASSNTGGAGDNEKLFF. The DNA for the CDR3 is TGCGCCAGCAGTAACACAGGGGGCGCAGGGGATAATGAAAAACTGTTTTTT.

This clone has a single count. The gene calls are TRBV28 and TRBJ2-7; a weak D match, TRBD1 (5 bases). The length of the CDR3 is 15 residues. V shed 1 base and J shed 3 bases, with 13 bases lying between them. Germline CDR1 and CDR2: MDHEN and SYDVKM. The CDR3 DNA sequence: TGTGCCAGCAGTTTATCGGCAGGGCACTTCTACGAGCAGTACTTC. Translated: CASSLSAGHFYEQYF.

V usage is TRBV4-3 and J usage is TRBJ2-7; D possibly corresponds to TRBD2 (6 bases). Trimming stripped 0 bases from V and 3 bases from J, with 12 bases between. Germline CDR1 is LGHNA and CDR2 is YSLEER. This CDR3 is 15 amino acids long. The CDR3 region is CASSQDWGTYYEQYF. The CDR3 bases are TGCGCCAGCAGCCAAGATTGGGGGACTTACTACGAGCAGTACTTC.

The chain links TRBV28 to TRBJ2-1, with 9 bases fitting TRBD1. This CDR3 comprises 15 residues. Germline V gene sequence: CDR1 MDHEN, CDR2 SYDVKM. With V trimmed by 5 bases and J by 5 bases, 7 bases remained unmatched. The CDR3 nucleotides are TGTGCCAGCAGTCCCACAGGGGGCTCGCACAATGAGCAGTTCTTC. Its protein product is CASSPTGGSHNEQFF.

The rearrangement uses TRBV5-4 and TRBJ1-2; no reliable D call. CDR1 is SGHNT, CDR2 YYREEE, per germline (reference sequence). The ends were cut back, 1 base at V and 3 bases at J, with 16 bases in the middle. The CDR3 has 16 amino acids. The CDR3 sequence is CASSLPPHVNYYGYTF. CDR3 nucleotide sequence: TGTGCCAGCAGCTTGCCTCCACATGTCAATTACTATGGCTACACCTTC.

The rearrangement joins TRBV10-1 to TRBJ2-5; 11 bases fit TRBD2. The CDR3 has 16 residues. The V gene end was trimmed by 0 bases and the J gene end by 5 bases; junction bases not matched to a gene: 5. CDR1 and CDR2 from the germline V gene are WNHNN and SYGVQD (reference sequence). CDR3 amino acids: CASSESTSGSTETQYF. In nucleotides, the CDR3 is TGCGCCAGCAGTGAGTCTACTAGCGGGAGTACGGAGACCCAGTACTTC.

CDR3 in DNA: TGCGCCAGCAGTCCCTCGGGGCGGGGGCGAGGAGATACGCAGTATTTT. It codes for CASSPSGRGRGDTQYF. J is TRBJ2-3 and V is TRBV4-3, with D tentatively TRBD2 (7 bases). Germline lookup yields CDR1 LGHNA and CDR2 YSLEER. This CDR3 is 16 amino acids long. Trimming shortened V by 6 bases and J by 5 bases, and 21 bases separated the two germline ends.

This chain connects TRBV5-4 to TRBJ1-5; perhaps TRBD1 as D (6 bases). The V and J ends lost 4 bases and 2 bases respectively, with 13 bases between them. Per germline, CDR1 SGHNT and CDR2 YYREEE (reference sequence). The CDR3 spans 15 residues. CDR3 coding DNA: TGTGCCAGCAGCAAAAAGGGGGAAGGCAATCAGCCCCAGCATTTT. Translated, it gives CASSKKGEGNQPQHF.

The rearrangement uses TRBV5-4 and TRBJ1-2, with 8 bases lining up with TRBD1. The CDR3 has 16 amino acids. CDR1 is SGHNT, CDR2 YYREEE, per germline (reference sequence). The junction had 14 bases not matched to a gene; V was cut back by 3 bases and J by 7 bases. DNA for the CDR3: TGTGCCAGCAGCTCCTCGGGGACAGGAGGGGTTGGTGGCTACACCTTC. This translates into CASSSSGTGGVGGYTF.

The gene calls are TRBV9 and TRBJ2-3; D is perhaps TRBD2 (6 bases). There are 15 residues in the CDR3. The V end lost 0 bases, the J end lost 6 bases, and 14 bases lay between the germline ends. Germline CDR1 is SGDLS and CDR2 is YYNGEE. This CDR3 is CASSVGDFPGDTQYF. The CDR3, as DNA: TGTGCCAGCAGCGTAGGGGACTTCCCGGGGGATACGCAGTATTTT.

The chain recombines TRBV7-2 with TRBJ2-7, with 11 bases lining up with TRBD2. This CDR3 spans 14 amino acids. Germline lookup yields CDR1 SGHTA and CDR2 FQGNSA. The junction had 5 bases not matched to a gene; V was cut back by 5 bases and J by 5 bases. CDR3 region: CASSPTSGSHEQYF. The CDR3 region has the DNA TGTGCCAGCAGCCCTACTAGCGGGAGCCACGAGCAGTACTTC.

The chain carries TRBV19 and TRBJ2-7, with 9 bases matching TRBD1. Germline loops: CDR1 LNHDA, CDR2 SQIVND (reference sequence). V was pared by 6 bases and J by 1 base, with 1 base of the junction left unmatched. CDR3 length: 13 amino acids. The CDR3 reads CASRGTGSYEQYF. For the CDR3, the DNA is TGTGCCAGTAGGGGGACAGGGTCCTACGAGCAGTACTTC.

The chain combines TRBV9 with TRBJ2-5, with 8 bases lining up with TRBD2. Germline V CDR1 and CDR2: SGDLS, YYNGEE. The CDR3 length is 15 residues. V lost 0 bases to trimming and J lost 5 bases; unmatched junction nucleotides: 6. The CDR3 loop is CASSVGGGRGETQYF. The CDR3 DNA follows: TGTGCCAGCAGCGTAGGCGGGGGGCGTGGGGAGACCCAGTACTTC.

This clone showed up just once. The CDR3 here is CASSDGGMNTEAFF. CDR3 bases: TGTGCCAGCAGTGATGGGGGGATGAACACTGAAGCTTTCTTT. The chain couples TRBV25-1 to TRBJ1-1; the D gene is possibly TRBD1 (5 bases). V was clipped by 3 bases and J by 0 bases, with 8 bases between them. Per the germline V gene, CDR1 is MGHDK and CDR2 is SYGVNS. The CDR3 spans 14 residues.

The V and J genes are TRBV18 and TRBJ1-1; TRBD1 might be the D (5 bases). Trimming took 6 bases from V and 0 from J, leaving 8 bases between them. Germline V gives CDR1 KGHSH, CDR2 LQKENI. The CDR3 is 13 residues long. CDR3 sequence: CASSSGLNTEAFF. The CDR3 coding sequence is TGTGCCAGCTCCTCAGGGTTGAACACTGAAGCTTTCTTT.

The chain carries TRBV2 and TRBJ2-5; D not resolved. V was trimmed by 1 base and J by 10 bases, leaving 13 bases between them. Germline CDR1 is SNHLY and CDR2 is FYNNEI. There are 13 residues in the CDR3. CDR3 sequence (DNA): TGTGCCAGCAGTGAAGAACCCCGACTTTGCCAGTACTTC. Translation: CASSEEPRLCQYF.

V gene TRBV29-1 combines with J gene TRBJ2-7; D may be TRBD2 (6 bases). V dropped 1 base and J dropped 0 bases, with 13 bases sitting between them. Germline lookup yields CDR1 SQVTM and CDR2 ANQGSEA. This CDR3 is 15 amino acids long. CDR3: CSVEGGRGNSYEQYF. CDR3 bases: TGCAGCGTTGAAGGGGGTCGGGGGAACTCCTACGAGCAGTACTTC.

The chain has TRBV6-6 and TRBJ1-5, with a possible D match to TRBD1 (6 bases). The V and J ends lost 8 bases and 6 bases respectively, with 20 bases between them. The germline CDR1 and CDR2 sequences are MNHNY and SVGAGI (reference sequence). This CDR3 is built from 15 residues. The DNA of the CDR3 is TGTGCCAGCGCGGGCCGAGACAGGACGGGTCAGCCCCAGCATTTT. Its translation: CASAGRDRTGQPQHF.

This sequence joins TRBV18 and TRBJ2-6; TRBD2 is a possible D gene (5 bases). The germline V gene encodes CDR1 KGHSH and CDR2 LQKENI. Trimming shortened V by 3 bases and J by 1 base, and 7 bases separated the two germline ends. The CDR3 loop spans 15 amino acids. CDR3 sequence: CASSPPGSGANVLTF. The CDR3 coding sequence is TGTGCCAGCTCACCTCCGGGGTCTGGGGCCAACGTCCTGACTTTC.

The V gene is TRBV7-8, the J gene TRBJ2-1; tentatively, D is TRBD1 (7 bases). Germline CDR1 and CDR2: SGHVS and FQNEAQ. This CDR3 is 17 amino acids long. V gave up 1 base and J gave up 7 bases, with 20 bases separating them. This chain's CDR3 is CASSLDLGGGSRNEQFF. The CDR3 bases are TGTGCCAGCAGCTTAGACCTTGGAGGGGGCAGTAGAAATGAGCAGTTCTTC.

This chain connects TRBV18 to TRBJ1-3; D possibly corresponds to TRBD1 (6 bases). The CDR3 spans 15 residues. V gave up 3 bases and J gave up 0 bases, with 9 bases separating them. Germline V gives CDR1 KGHSH, CDR2 LQKENI. CDR3 DNA: TGTGCCAGCTCACCCCAACAGGGCTCTGGAAACACCATATATTTT. Encoded protein: CASSPQQGSGNTIYF.

The sample holds a few counts of this clone. The gene calls are TRBV7-9 and TRBJ1-1; D is ambiguous. V dropped 1 base and J dropped 5 bases, with 11 bases sitting between them. The CDR3 loop spans 14 amino acids. Germline CDR1 and CDR2: SEHNR and FQNEAQ (reference sequence). CDR3 in amino acids: CASSLGGRGTEAFF. CDR3 nucleotide sequence: TGTGCCAGCAGCTTAGGAGGTAGAGGGACTGAAGCTTTCTTT.

The V call is TRBV10-3, the J call TRBJ2-1; 7 bases line up with TRBD1. V was pared by 10 bases and J by 3 bases, with 6 bases of the junction left unmatched. The CDR3 extends over 13 amino acids. Germline lookup yields CDR1 ENHRY and CDR2 SYGVKD. The CDR3 sequence: CATYRDSYNEQFF. The CDR3 bases are TGTGCCACCTACCGGGACAGCTACAATGAGCAGTTCTTC.

The chain has TRBV28 and TRBJ1-3; a possible D gene is TRBD1 (5 bases). From germline, CDR1 is MDHEN and CDR2 SYDVKM. The CDR3 loop spans 15 amino acids. Between the trimmed V and J ends, which lost 3 bases and 7 bases, there was a span of 16 bases. In nucleotides, the CDR3 is TGTGCCAGCAGTTTGTGGCAGGGAGGTGGGAACACCATATATTTT. This encodes CASSLWQGGGNTIYF.

The rearrangement joins TRBV5-1 to TRBJ1-2; 7 bases are a match to TRBD1. Trimming removed 4 bases from V and 2 bases from J; junction bases left unmatched: 5. The CDR3 has 14 amino acids. CDR1 SGHRS and CDR2 YFSETQ come from the germline V gene. The CDR3 bases are TGCGCCAGCAGCATAGGGGGCGTGAACTATGGCTACACCTTC. Amino acids: CASSIGGVNYGYTF.

The V gene is TRBV7-9, the J gene TRBJ2-7; TRBD1 might be the D (6 bases). The CDR3 runs 16 residues. Deletions cut 10 bases from V and 0 bases from J, with 22 bases between. Looked up from germline, CDR1 is SEHNR and CDR2 is FQNEAQ (reference sequence). Here the CDR3 DNA reads TGTGCCACCTCCCAATTACAGGGTACGAGCTCCTACGAGCAGTACTTC. It codes for CATSQLQGTSSYEQYF.

The J gene is TRBJ1-4, the V gene TRBV5-4; 7 nucleotides match TRBD1. With V trimmed by 4 bases and J by 8 bases, 8 bases remained unmatched. There are 14 residues in the CDR3. In germline, CDR1 is SGHNT, CDR2 YYREEE (reference sequence). The chain's CDR3 is CASSQGGAKEKLFF. CDR3 in DNA: TGTGCCAGCAGCCAAGGGGGCGCGAAGGAAAAACTGTTTTTT.

This rearrangement joins TRBV19 to TRBJ1-4; D is ambiguous. Germline CDR1 and CDR2: LNHDA and SQIVND (reference sequence). This CDR3 spans 16 amino acids. Trimming removed 4 bases at V and 0 bases at J, with 12 bases between. The CDR3 nucleotides read TGTGCCAGTAGTACCCCGGGGATCACAACTAATGAAAAACTGTTTTTT. Protein product: CASSTPGITTNEKLFF.